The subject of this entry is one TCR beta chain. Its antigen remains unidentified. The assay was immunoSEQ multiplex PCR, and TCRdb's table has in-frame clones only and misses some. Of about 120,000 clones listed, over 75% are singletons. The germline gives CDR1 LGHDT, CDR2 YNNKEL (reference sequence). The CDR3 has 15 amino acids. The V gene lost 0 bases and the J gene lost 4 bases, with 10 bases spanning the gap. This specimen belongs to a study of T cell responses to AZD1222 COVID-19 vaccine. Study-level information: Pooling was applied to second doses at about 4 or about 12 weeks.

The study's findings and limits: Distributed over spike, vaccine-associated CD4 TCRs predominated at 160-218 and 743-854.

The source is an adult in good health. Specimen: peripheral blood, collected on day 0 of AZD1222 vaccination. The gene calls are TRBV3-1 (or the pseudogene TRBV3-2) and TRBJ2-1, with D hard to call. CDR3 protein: CASSQDVGYYNEQFF. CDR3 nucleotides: TGTGCCAGCAGCCAAGACGTCGGGTATTACAATGAGCAGTTCTTC.